Included here is one T cell receptor (beta chain) sequence, with context. Its antigen remains unknown. This entry belongs to a study of response to subunit inactivated influenza vaccine. MiXCR was run by TCRdb on the RT-PCR reads, yielding one entry per CDR3 protein. The table records about 540,000 distinct CDR3 sequences, under 25% of them present only once. General observations from the study: Every seasonal influenza vaccination brings in few new T cells, the authors suggested.

This CDR3 contains 18 residues. V shed 4 bases, J shed 2 bases, and the junction held 13 bases outside the gene matches. Germline V gene lookup returns CDR1 MGHRA and CDR2 YSYEKL. These records were also assigned to another study, of T cells expressing NK-cell markers. As that study records: Synthesis of TCR beta cDNA relied on 5'RACE template switching carrying UMIs. Repertoire data for TCR beta were derived from sorted T cells (CD3+CD56+NKG2C+, CD3+CD56+NKG2C- and CD3+CD56-NKG2C+).

The material was CD4+ T cells sorted from PBMCs, obtained about 13 days after vaccination. This chain uses TRBV4-1 with TRBJ2-5, with 10 bases fitting TRBD1. The sequence was obtained from a man aged 50-60 years who received an inactivated influenza vaccine. The CDR3 DNA sequence: TGCGCCAGCAGCCCAACAATCTGGGACAGGGGATTACAAGAGACCCAGTACTTC. Translation gives CASSPTIWDRGLQETQYF.